The subject of this entry is one T cell receptor (beta chain). Its specificity is not known. The source of the sample is a study of response to subunit inactivated influenza vaccine. Points from the study as a whole: It was the authors' suggestion that each seasonal influenza vaccination recruits few new T cells.

The CDR3 consists of 17 residues. CDR1 is MNHEY, CDR2 SMNVEV, per germline (reference sequence). V was pared by 2 bases and J by 3 bases, with 4 bases of the junction left unmatched. TCRdb recomputed calls from the RT-PCR reads with MiXCR, one row per CDR3 protein. The repertoire holds hundreds of thousands of distinct CDR3 sequences, with roughly 22% as singletons. The chain is built from TRBV27 and TRBJ2-7, with 16 bases that match TRBD2. The source of this sequence is a man between 50 and 69 years old who received an inactivated influenza vaccine. The sequencing here drew on PBMCs from blood, taken less than 22 months after vaccination. The CDR3 region is CASSLRGLAGGNYEQYF. CDR3 nucleotides: TGTGCCAGCAGTTTACGGGGACTAGCGGGAGGGAACTACGAGCAGTACTTC.